This T cell receptor beta chain was recorded in a study of blood T cell repertoires in COVID-19. Trimming took 6 bases from V and 0 from J; bases not matched to a gene: 8. From germline, CDR1 is SGHTA and CDR2 FQGNSA. This CDR3 is built from 16 residues. This table comes from immunoSEQ multiplex PCR, and its TCRdb copy is limited to in-frame clones, with some not included. Of some 80,000 clones listed, about four fifths were seen once; the top ten hold about 5.4%. The sequenced sample consisted of peripheral blood. The rearrangement uses TRBV7-2 and TRBJ2-3; 8 positions agree with TRBD1. The TCR sequence derives from a woman aged 80 or over with active or convalescent COVID-19. Written as DNA, the CDR3 is TGTGCCAGCAGGCGACTGACAGGGGATAGCACAGATACGCAGTATTTT. As protein: CASRRLTGDSTDTQYF.